This note documents a single T cell receptor beta chain sequence. Its antigen is as yet unknown. The data were obtained in a study of T cells expressing NK-cell markers. Study information: With respect to HCMV, most of the eight sequenced donors were seropositive, and one was seronegative. General study points: Six or seven donors had dominant NKG2C+ clonotypes that comprised about 1.0-8% of their CD8+ T cells. Also leading the CD3+CD56-NKG2C+ fraction in a few donors were these clonotypes.

TCRdb reprocessed the 5' RACE reads and keeps a single row for each CDR3 protein, giving no DNA. Across hundreds of thousands of distinct CDR3 sequences, the top ten clones capture more than 3.5% of the sample. Germline lookup yields CDR1 DFQATT and CDR2 SNEGSKA (reference sequence). This CDR3 has 15 amino acids. The origin of this receptor is a woman aged 18 to 69 in good health. Input material: blood T cells: a sorted CD56 or NKG2C T cell subset, CD4+ or CD8+ T cells, or bulk PBMC T cells (not recorded which). The rearrangement links TRBV20-1 to TRBJ1-4. The CDR3 region is CSARVFMGVDEKLFF.